This T cell receptor beta chain was sequenced in a study of vaccination effects on CD4 cells after COVID-19. In the ViraFEST assay, antigen-specific CD4+ clonotypes were identified by expansion after peptide-pool stimulation. Isolation of CD4+ T cells took place after more than 9 days of culture. Germline CDR1 LGHNA, CDR2 YNFKEQ. J was trimmed by 4 bases and V by 2 bases; bases with no gene match: 5. This CDR3 has 15 residues. Repertoires were generated with immunoSEQ multiplex PCR, while TCRdb's copy carries only in-frame clones and drops some. The sample records around 54,000 clones, roughly 80% being singletons. This clone has only one observation. Its specificity is not known.

The TCR sequence derives from a human donor who received a COVID-19 vaccine. Sequenced here: CD4+ T cells from PBMCs cultured with HCoV-229E spike peptides, sampled before COVID-19 vaccination. V and J are TRBV4-2 and TRBJ2-1; 7 nucleotides match TRBD2. DNA for the CDR3: TGTGCCAGCAGCCAAATTTCTAGCGGATACAATGAGCAGTTCTTC. Protein: CASSQISSGYNEQFF.